The TCR beta chain described here comes from a study of post-analysis software for immune sequencing data. Study summary: Relapsing-remitting, secondary progressive and progressive-relapsing multiple sclerosis courses were included. General observations from the study: In patients, TRBV5-6, TRBV5-1 and TRBV20-1 belonged to 4 or 5 TRBV segments found more frequently than in controls. In multiple sclerosis, normalized Chao1 diversity was significantly below that of controls.

The V segment lost 8 bases and the J segment 2 bases; nucleotides outside the gene matches: 6. The CDR3 extends over 14 amino acids. Germline loops: CDR1 MNHNS, CDR2 SASEGT. This clonotype was picked up a small number of times. What it recognizes is unknown. Unique molecular identifiers were built into the TCR beta cDNA libraries. Input amounts of roughly 0.85 to 11 million T cells were used. These gave 500,000 or so cDNA molecules, so each molecule approximated one T cell. TCRdb reprocessed the PCR reads via MiXCR and lists one record per CDR3 protein. The sample lists almost 700,000 distinct CDR3 sequences, approximately 59% occurring once.

Specimen: blood. The chain couples TRBV6-1 to TRBJ2-7; 10 nucleotides agree with TRBD2. This receptor was taken from a girl under 10 years old with multiple sclerosis. The DNA for the CDR3 is TGTGCCAGCGTTTCTAGCGGGAGCCCCTACGAGCAGTACTTC. Its protein is CASVSSGSPYEQYF.